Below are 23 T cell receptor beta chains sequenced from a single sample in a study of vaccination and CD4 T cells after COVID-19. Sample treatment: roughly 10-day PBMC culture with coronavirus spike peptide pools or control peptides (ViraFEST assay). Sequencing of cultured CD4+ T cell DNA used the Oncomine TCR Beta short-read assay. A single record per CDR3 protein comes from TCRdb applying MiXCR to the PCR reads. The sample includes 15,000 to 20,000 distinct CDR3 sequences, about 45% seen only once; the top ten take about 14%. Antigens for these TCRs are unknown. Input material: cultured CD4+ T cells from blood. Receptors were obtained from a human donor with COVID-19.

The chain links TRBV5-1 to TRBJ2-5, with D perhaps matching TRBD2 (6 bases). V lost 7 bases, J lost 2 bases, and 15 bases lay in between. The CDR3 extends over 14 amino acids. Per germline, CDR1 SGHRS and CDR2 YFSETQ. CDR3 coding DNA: TGCGCCAGCCGCCAAGCGGGTTCACAAGAGACCCAGTACTTC. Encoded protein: CASRQAGSQETQYF.

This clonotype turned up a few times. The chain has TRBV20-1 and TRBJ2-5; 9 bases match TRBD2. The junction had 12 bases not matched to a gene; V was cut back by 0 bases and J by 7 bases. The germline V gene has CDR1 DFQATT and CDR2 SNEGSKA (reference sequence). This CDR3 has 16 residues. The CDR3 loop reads CSAREPGRGRGGTQYF. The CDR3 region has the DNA TGCAGTGCTAGAGAACCCGGCCGGGGGCGGGGGGGGACCCAGTACTTC.

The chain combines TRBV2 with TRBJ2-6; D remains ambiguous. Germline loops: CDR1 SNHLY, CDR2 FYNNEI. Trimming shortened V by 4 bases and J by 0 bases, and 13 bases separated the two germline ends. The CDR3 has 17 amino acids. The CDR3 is CASSVGGSSSGANVLTF. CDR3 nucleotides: TGTGCCAGCAGTGTGGGCGGATCGTCCTCTGGGGCCAACGTCCTGACTTTC.

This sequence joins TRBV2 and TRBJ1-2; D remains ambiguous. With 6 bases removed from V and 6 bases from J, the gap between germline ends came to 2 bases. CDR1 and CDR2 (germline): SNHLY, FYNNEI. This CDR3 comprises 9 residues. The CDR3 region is CASRNGYTF. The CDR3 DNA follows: TGTGCCAGCAGGAATGGCTACACCTTC.

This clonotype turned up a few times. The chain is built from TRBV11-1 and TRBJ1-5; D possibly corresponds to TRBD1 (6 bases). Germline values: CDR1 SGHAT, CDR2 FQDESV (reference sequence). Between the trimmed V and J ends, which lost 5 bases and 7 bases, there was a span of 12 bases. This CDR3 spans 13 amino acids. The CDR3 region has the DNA TGTGCCAGCAGCGAACAGGGCGGGCAGCCCCAGCATTTT. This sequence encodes CASSEQGGQPQHF.

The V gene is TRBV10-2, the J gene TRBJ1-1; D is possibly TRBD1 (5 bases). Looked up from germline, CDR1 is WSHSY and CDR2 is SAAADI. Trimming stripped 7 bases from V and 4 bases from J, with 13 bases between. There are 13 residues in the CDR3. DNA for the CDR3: TGCGCCAGCACCAGCCTAGGGGTCACTGAAGCTTTCTTT. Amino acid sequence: CASTSLGVTEAFF.

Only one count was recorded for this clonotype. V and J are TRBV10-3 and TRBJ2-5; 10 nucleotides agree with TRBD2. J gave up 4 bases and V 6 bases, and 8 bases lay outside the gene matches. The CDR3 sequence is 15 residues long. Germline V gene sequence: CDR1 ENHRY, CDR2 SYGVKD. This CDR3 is CAIRDSGGASETQYF. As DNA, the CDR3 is TGTGCCATCAGGGACAGCGGGGGGGCCTCAGAGACCCAGTACTTC.

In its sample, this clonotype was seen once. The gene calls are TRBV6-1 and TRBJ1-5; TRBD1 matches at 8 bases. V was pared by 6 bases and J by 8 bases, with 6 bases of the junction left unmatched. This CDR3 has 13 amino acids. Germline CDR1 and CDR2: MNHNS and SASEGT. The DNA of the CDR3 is TGTGCCAGCAGGGACAGGGCCCGGGAGCCCCAGCATTTT. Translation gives CASRDRAREPQHF.

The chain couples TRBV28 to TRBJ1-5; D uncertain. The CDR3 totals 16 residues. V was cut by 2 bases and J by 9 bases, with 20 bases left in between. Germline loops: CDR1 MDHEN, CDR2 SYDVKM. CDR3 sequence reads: CASSLVGSSFPLPQHF. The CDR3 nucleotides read TGTGCCAGCAGTTTAGTTGGCAGTTCTTTTCCCTTGCCCCAGCATTTT.

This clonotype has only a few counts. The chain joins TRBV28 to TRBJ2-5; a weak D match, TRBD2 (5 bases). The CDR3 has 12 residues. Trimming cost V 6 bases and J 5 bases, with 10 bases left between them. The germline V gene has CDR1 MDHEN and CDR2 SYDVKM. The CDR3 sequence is CASRLAKETQYF. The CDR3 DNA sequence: TGTGCCAGCAGGTTAGCGAAGGAGACCCAGTACTTC.

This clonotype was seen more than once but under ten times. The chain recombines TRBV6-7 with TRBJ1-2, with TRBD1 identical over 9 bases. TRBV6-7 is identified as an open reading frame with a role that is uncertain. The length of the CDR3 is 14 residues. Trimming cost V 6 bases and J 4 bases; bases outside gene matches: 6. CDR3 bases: TGTGCCAGCAGCCCGGGACAGGGTTCCTATGGCTACACCTTC. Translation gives CASSPGQGSYGYTF.

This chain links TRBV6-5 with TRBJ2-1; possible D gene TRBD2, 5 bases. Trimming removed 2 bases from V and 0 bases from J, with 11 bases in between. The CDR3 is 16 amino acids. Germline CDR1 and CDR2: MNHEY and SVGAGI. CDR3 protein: CASSYALEASYNEQFF. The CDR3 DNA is TGTGCCAGCAGTTACGCTCTGGAGGCCTCCTACAATGAGCAGTTCTTC.

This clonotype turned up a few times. DNA of the CDR3: TGCAGTGCTAGTGGGGGGGAAAACTATGGCTACACCTTC. Its translation: CSASGGENYGYTF. The chain has TRBV20-1 and TRBJ1-2, with D perhaps TRBD1 (5 bases). Germline values: CDR1 DFQATT, CDR2 SNEGSKA (reference sequence). The CDR3 contains 13 residues. The V end lost 3 bases, the J end lost 2 bases, and 10 bases lay between the germline ends.

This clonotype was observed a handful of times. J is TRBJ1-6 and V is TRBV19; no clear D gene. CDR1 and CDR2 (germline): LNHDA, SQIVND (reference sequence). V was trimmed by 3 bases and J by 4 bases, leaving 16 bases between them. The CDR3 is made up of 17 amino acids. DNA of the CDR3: TGTGCCAGTAGTATTCGCAGGTTGGGCTCATATAATTCACCCCTCCACTTT. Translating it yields CASSIRRLGSYNSPLHF.

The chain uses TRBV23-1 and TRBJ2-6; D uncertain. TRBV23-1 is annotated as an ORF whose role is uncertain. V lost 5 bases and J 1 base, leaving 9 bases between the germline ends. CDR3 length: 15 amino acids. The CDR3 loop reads CASSELRSGANVLTF. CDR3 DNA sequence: TGCGCCAGCAGTGAGTTGAGGTCTGGGGCCAACGTCCTGACTTTC.

The CDR3 DNA reads TGTGCCAGCAGTTCCGAACAGGGGGTCCACGGGGAGCTGTTTTTT. The encoded protein is CASSSEQGVHGELFF. V is TRBV27 and J is TRBJ2-2; 8 bases fit TRBD1. Unmatched junction bases numbered 8, after V lost 4 bases and J lost 7 bases. The CDR3 has 15 amino acids. The V gene's germline CDR1 is MNHEY and CDR2 SMNVEV (reference sequence).

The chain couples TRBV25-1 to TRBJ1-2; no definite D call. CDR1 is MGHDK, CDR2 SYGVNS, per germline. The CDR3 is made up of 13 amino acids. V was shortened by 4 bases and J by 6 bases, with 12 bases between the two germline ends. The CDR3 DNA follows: TGTGCCAGCAGTGGTGGAGGGATAAATGGCTACACCTTC. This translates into CASSGGGINGYTF.

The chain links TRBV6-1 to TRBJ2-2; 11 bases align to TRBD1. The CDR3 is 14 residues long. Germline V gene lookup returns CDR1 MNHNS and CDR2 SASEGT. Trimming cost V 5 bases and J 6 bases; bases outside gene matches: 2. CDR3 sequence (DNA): TGTGCCAGCAGTACGGGACAGGGGGCCGGGGAGCTGTTTTTT. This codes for CASSTGQGAGELFF.

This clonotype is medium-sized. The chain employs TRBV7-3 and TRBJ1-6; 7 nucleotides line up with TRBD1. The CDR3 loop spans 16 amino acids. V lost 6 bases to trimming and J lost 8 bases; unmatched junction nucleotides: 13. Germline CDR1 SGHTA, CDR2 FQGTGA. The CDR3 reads CASSLGTPRGDSPLHF. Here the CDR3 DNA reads TGTGCCAGCAGTTTGGGGACCCCCAGGGGGGATTCACCCCTCCACTTT.

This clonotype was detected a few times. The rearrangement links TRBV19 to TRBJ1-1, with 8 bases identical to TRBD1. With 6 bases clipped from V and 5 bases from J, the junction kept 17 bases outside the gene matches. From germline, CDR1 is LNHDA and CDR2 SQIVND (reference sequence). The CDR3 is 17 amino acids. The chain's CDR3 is CASSDGGTTGGETEAFF. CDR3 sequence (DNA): TGTGCCAGTAGCGACGGAGGGACTACAGGGGGGGAAACTGAAGCTTTCTTT.

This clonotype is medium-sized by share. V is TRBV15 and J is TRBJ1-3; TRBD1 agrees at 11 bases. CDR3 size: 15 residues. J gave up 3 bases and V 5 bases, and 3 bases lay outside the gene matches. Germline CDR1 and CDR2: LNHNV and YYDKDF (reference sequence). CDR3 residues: CATSWDRGNGNTIYF. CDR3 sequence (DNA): TGTGCCACCAGCTGGGACAGGGGGAATGGAAACACCATATATTTT.

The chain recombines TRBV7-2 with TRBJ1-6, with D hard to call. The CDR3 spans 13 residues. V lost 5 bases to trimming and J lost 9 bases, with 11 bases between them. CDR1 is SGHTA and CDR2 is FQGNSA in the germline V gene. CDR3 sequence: CASSQSYGSPLHF. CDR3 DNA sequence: TGTGCCAGCAGCCAATCGTATGGTTCACCCCTCCACTTT. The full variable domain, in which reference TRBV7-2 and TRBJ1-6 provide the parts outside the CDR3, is GAGVSQSPSNKVTEKGKDVELRCDPISGHTALYWYRQSLGQGLEFLIYFQGNSAPDKSGLPSDRFSAERTGGSVSTLTIQRTQQEDSAVYLCASSQSYGSPLHFGNGTRLTVT.

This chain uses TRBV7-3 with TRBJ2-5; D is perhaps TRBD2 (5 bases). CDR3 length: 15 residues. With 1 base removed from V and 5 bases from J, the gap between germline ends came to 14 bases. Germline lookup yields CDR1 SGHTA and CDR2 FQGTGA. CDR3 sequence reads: CASSLKSASSETQYF. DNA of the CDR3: TGTGCCAGCAGCTTAAAAAGCGCTAGCTCTGAGACCCAGTACTTC.